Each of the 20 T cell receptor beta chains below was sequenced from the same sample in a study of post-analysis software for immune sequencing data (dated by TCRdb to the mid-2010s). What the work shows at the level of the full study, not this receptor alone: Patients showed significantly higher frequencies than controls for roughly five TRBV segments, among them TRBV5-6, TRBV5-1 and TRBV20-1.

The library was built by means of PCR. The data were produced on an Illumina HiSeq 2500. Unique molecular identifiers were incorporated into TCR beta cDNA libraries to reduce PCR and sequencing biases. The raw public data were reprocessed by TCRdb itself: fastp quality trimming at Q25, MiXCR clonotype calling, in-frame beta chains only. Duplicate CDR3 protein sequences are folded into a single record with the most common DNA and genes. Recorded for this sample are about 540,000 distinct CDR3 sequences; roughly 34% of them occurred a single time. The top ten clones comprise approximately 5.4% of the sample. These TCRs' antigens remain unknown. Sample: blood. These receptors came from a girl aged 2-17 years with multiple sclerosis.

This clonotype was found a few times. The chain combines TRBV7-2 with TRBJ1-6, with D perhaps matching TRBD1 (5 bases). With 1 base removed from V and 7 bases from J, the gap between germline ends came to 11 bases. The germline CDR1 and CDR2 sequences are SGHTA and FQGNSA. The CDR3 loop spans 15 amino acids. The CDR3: CASSLDGHQNSPLHF. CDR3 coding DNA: TGTGCCAGCAGCTTAGACGGACACCAAAATTCACCCCTCCACTTT.

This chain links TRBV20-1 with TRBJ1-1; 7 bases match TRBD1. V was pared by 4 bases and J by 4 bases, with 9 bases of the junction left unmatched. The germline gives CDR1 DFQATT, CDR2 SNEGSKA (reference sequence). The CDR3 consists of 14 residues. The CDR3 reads CSATRQGVGTEAFF. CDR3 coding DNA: TGCAGTGCTACAAGACAGGGCGTGGGCACTGAAGCTTTCTTT.

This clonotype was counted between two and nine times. CDR3 amino acids: CASSDVRGRHYNEQFF. The CDR3 DNA follows: TGTGCCAGCAGTGATGTCAGGGGGAGGCATTACAATGAGCAGTTCTTC. The V call is TRBV25-1, the J call TRBJ2-1, with D perhaps matching TRBD1 (7 bases). The CDR3 covers 16 residues. Deletions cut 3 bases from V and 4 bases from J, with 16 bases between. The germline gives CDR1 MGHDK, CDR2 SYGVNS.

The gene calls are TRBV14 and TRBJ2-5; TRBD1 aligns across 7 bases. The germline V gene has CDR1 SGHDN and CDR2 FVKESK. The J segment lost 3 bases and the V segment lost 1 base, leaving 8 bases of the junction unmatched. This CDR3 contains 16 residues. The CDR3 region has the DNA TGTGCCAGCAGCCAAGGCCGGGACAGCGATAAAGAGACCCAGTACTTC. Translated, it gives CASSQGRDSDKETQYF.

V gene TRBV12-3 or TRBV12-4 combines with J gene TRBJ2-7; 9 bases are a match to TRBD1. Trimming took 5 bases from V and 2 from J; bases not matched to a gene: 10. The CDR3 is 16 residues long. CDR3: CASSLDVGQGTYEQYF. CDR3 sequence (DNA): TGTGCCAGCAGTCTAGACGTCGGACAGGGGACCTACGAGCAGTACTTC.

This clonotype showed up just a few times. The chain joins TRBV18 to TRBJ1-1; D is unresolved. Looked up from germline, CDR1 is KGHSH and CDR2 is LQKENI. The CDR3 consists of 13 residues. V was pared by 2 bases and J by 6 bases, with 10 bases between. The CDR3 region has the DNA TGTGCCAGCTCACCAGAAGGGATCCCTGAAGCTTTCTTT. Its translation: CASSPEGIPEAFF.

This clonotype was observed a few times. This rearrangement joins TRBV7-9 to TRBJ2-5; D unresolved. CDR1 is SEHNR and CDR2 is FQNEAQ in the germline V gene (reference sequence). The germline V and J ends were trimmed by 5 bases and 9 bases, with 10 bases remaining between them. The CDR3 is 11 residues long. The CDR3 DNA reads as TGTGCCAGCAGCAACGTCCAGGCCCAGTACTTC. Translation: CASSNVQAQYF.

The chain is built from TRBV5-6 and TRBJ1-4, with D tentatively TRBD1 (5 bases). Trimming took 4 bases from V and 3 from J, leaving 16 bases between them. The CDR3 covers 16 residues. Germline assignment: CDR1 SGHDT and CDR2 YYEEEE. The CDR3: CASSKEGESANEKLFF. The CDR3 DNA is TGTGCCAGCAGCAAGGAAGGGGAGTCGGCTAATGAAAAACTGTTTTTT.

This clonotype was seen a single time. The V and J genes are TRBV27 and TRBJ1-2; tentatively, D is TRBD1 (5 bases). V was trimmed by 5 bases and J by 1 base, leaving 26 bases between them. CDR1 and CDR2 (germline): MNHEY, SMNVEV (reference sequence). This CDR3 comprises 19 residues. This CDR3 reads CASSPDRPVRQGLNYGYTF. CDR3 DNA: TGTGCCAGCAGTCCAGATCGCCCCGTTAGGCAGGGACTTAACTATGGCTACACCTTC.

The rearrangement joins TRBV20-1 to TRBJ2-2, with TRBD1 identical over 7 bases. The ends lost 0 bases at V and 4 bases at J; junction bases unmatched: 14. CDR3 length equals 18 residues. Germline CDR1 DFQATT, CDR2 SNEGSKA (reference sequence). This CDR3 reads CSARDPSGQGVGTGELFF. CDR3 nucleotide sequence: TGCAGTGCTAGAGACCCCTCCGGGCAGGGGGTCGGCACCGGGGAGCTGTTTTTT.

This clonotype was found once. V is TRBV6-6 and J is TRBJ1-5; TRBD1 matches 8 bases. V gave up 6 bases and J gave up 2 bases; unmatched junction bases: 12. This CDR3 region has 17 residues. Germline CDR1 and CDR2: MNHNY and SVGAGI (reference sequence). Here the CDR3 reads CASRMDRVRVGNQPQHF. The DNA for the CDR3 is TGTGCCAGCAGAATGGACAGGGTAAGAGTGGGCAATCAGCCCCAGCATTTT.

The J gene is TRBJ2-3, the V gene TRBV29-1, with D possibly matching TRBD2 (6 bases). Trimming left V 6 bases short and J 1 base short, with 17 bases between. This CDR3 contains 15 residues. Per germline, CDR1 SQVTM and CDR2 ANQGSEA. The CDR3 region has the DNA TGCAGCGTCCCCTTGGGAGGACCCGGCACAGATACGCAGTATTTT. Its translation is CSVPLGGPGTDTQYF.

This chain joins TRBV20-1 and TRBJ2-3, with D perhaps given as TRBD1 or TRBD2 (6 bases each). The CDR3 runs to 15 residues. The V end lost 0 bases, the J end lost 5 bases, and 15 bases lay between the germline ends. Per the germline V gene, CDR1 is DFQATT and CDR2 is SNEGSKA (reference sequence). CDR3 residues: CSARDGGQRGDTQYF. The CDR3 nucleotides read TGCAGTGCTAGAGATGGGGGGCAACGGGGAGATACGCAGTATTTT.

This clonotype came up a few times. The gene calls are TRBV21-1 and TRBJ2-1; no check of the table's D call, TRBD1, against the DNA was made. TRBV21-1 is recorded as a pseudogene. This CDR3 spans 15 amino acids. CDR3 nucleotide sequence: TGTGCCAGCAGCAGACCGGCCAGGGGAGTTAGTGAGCAGTTCTTC. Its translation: CASSRPARGVSEQFF.

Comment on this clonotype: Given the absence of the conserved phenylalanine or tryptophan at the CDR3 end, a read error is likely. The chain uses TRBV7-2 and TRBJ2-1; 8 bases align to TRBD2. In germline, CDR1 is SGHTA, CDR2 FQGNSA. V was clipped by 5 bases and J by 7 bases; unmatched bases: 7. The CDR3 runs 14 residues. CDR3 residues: CASSAHAGGNEQFV. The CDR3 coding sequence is TGTGCCAGCAGCGCACACGCGGGGGGAAATGAGCAGTTCGTC.

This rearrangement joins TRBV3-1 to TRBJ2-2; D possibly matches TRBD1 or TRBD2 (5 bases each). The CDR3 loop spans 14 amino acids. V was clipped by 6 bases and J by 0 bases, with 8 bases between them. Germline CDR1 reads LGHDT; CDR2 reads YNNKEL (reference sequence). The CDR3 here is CASRRGSNTGELFF. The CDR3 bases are TGTGCCAGCAGACGGGGCTCGAACACCGGGGAGCTGTTTTTT. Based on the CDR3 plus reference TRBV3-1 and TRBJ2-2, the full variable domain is DTAVSQTPKYLVTQMGNDKSIKCEQNLGHDTMYWYKQDSKKFLKIMFSYNNKELIINETVPNRFSPKSPDKAHLNLHINSLELGDSAVYFCASRRGSNTGELFFGEGSRLTVL.

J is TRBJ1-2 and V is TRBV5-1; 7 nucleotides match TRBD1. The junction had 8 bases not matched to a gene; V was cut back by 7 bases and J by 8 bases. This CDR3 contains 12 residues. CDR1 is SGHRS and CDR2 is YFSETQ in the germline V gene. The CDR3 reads CASAGRGNGYTF. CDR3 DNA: TGCGCCAGCGCCGGCAGGGGGAACGGCTACACCTTC.

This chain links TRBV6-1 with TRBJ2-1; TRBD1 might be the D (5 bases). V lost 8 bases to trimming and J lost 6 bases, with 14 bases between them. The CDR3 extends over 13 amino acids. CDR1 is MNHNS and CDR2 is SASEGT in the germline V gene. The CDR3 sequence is CASRTVGANEQFF. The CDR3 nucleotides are TGTGCCAGCCGTACCGTAGGGGCCAATGAGCAGTTCTTC.

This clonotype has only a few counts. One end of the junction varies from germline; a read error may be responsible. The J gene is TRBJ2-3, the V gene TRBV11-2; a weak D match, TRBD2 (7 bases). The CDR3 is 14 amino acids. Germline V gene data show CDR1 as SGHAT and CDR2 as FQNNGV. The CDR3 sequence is CTSSPGGHTDTQYF. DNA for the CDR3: TGTACCAGCAGCCCCGGGGGGCACACAGATACGCAGTATTTT.

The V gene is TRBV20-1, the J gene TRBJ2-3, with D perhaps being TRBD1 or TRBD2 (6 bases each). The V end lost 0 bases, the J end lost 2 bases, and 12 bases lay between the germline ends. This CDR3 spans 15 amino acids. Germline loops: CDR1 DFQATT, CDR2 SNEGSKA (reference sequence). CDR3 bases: TGCAGTGCTAGAGATCAGGGGCGGGACACAGATACGCAGTATTTT. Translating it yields CSARDQGRDTDTQYF.